The clone carrying this T cell receptor beta chain was picked up one time. Its antigen is currently unknown. The data originate from a study of graft-versus-host responses after intestinal transplantation. Looking at the study overall: Tacrolimus plus steroids were given to all recipients for about 3 years, preceded by anti-thymocyte globulin induction. General study results and limits: GvH clones detected in recipient marrow included some appearing first in ileum or blood. Early declines in HvG clones that occurred post-transplant were associated with peak circulating GvH clone levels.

Here immunoSEQ multiplex PCR was the method, and the copy in TCRdb shows in-frame clones only, minus some. The sample consists of tens of thousands of clones, roughly 91% of them appearing once. V was shortened by 0 bases and J by 5 bases, with 6 bases between the two germline ends. CDR1 and CDR2 (germline): SGHRS, YFSETQ. This CDR3 region has 14 residues. The rearrangement links TRBV5-1 to TRBJ1-6; D remains ambiguous. The sequenced sample was unstimulated CD4+ T cells sorted from spleen or lymph node cells, obtained before transplant. The source is a human donor who was the organ donor for an intestinal transplant. This chain's CDR3 is CASSLAPNNSPLHF. The CDR3, as DNA: TGCGCCAGCAGCTTGGCTCCCAATAATTCACCCCTCCACTTT.